What follows is one T cell receptor (beta chain) and its context. Per the original data handling: Scientists estimated how many nucleated cells there were by amplifying reference gene primers. Using immunoSEQ multiplex PCR, the repertoire was profiled, and TCRdb retains in-frame clones only, with some absent. V, J and clone size derive from that table, while D and trimming were established from the DNA sequence. The table includes around 52,000 clones, roughly 87% detected once. The data are from a study of blood T cell repertoires in COVID-19. Study-wide context: Samples came from the United States, Italy and Spain, spanning acute and convalescent COVID-19.

The CDR3 has 13 residues. Germline values: CDR1 ENHRY, CDR2 SYGVKD. J lost 5 bases, V lost 6 bases, and 5 bases had no gene match. Material for sequencing was peripheral blood. This sequence joins TRBV10-3 and TRBJ1-2, with TRBD1 identical over 8 bases. This receptor was identified in a woman in her sixties or seventies with acute or convalescent COVID-19. The CDR3 sequence: CAISPGGLYGYTF. In DNA form, the CDR3 reads TGTGCCATCAGCCCAGGGGGCCTGTATGGCTACACCTTC.